These 27 T cell receptor beta chains were sequenced from one sample in a study of neurological immune-mediated disorders. TCRdb re-called the 5' RACE reads through MiXCR, storing one row per CDR3 protein. This table holds more than 70,000 distinct CDR3 sequences, 15% to 20% found once. Sequencing used PBMCs. The receptors come from a woman in her 40s in good health.

This clonotype appeared many times. The chain uses TRBV20-1 and TRBJ2-6, with D unresolved. Germline V gives CDR1 DFQATT, CDR2 SNEGSKA (reference sequence). V was clipped by 3 bases and J by 2 bases, with 2 bases between them. The CDR3 spans 12 residues. The CDR3 is CSASTGANVLTF. DNA for the CDR3: TGCAGTGCTAGTACTGGGGCCAACGTCCTGACTTTC.

This clonotype came up once. An end of the junction does not agree with germline; a read error may underlie this. The gene calls are TRBV5-1 and TRBJ2-5; perhaps TRBD1 as D (6 bases). The CDR3 extends over 14 amino acids. The germline V gene encodes CDR1 SGHRS and CDR2 YFSETQ. The CDR3 loop reads CASSSGTLQETQNF. As DNA, the CDR3 is TGCGCCAGTAGCTCCGGGACACTACAAGAGACCCAGAACTTC.

This clonotype has at least ten counts. This sequence joins TRBV20-1 and TRBJ2-1; 9 bases map to TRBD2. V shed 0 bases and J 7 bases; nucleotides not matched to a gene: 7. This CDR3 has 15 amino acids. Germline V gives CDR1 DFQATT, CDR2 SNEGSKA (reference sequence). CDR3 nucleotides: TGCAGTGCTAGAGATCTGGCGGGGGGGTTGAATGAGCAGTTCTTC. This codes for CSARDLAGGLNEQFF.

This clonotype was observed at least ten times. The CDR3 coding sequence is TGTGCCAGCAGCTTTACGGGCTCAGATACGCAGTATTTT. Translation gives CASSFTGSDTQYF. The genes are TRBV7-3 and TRBJ2-3; D is unclear. The germline V gene has CDR1 SGHTA and CDR2 FQGTGA. CDR3 length equals 13 residues. Trimming shortened V by 3 bases and J by 4 bases, and 8 bases separated the two germline ends. Full variable domain (outside the CDR3, taken from reference TRBV7-3 and TRBJ2-3): GAGVSQTPSNKVTEKGKYVELRCDPISGHTALYWYRQSLGQGPEFLIYFQGTGAADDSGLPNDRFFAVRPEGSVSTLKIQRTERGDSAVYLCASSFTGSDTQYFGPGTRLTVL.

This clonotype was counted many times. The V and J genes are TRBV28 and TRBJ2-3; 11 nucleotides align to TRBD2. The J segment lost 8 bases and the V segment lost 5 bases, leaving 9 bases of the junction unmatched. CDR1 is MDHEN and CDR2 is SYDVKM in the germline V gene. The CDR3 is made up of 15 amino acids. The CDR3 sequence: CASSPNSGGAGTQYF. In DNA, the CDR3 is TGTGCCAGCAGTCCTAATAGCGGGGGGGCTGGTACGCAGTATTTT.

This clonotype was counted at least ten times. The chain couples TRBV7-9 to TRBJ2-3; 9 bases line up with TRBD2. Germline values: CDR1 SEHNR, CDR2 FQNEAQ (reference sequence). The CDR3 length is 13 residues. The V and J ends lost 11 bases and 0 bases, in that order; junction bases with no gene match: 3. The CDR3 coding sequence is TGTGCCGTTAGCGGGAGTAGCACAGATACGCAGTATTTT. This sequence encodes CAVSGSSTDTQYF. The full variable domain, its missing parts supplied by reference TRBV7-9 and TRBJ2-3, is DTGVSQNPRHKITKRGQNVTFRCDPISEHNRLYWYRQTLGQGPEFLTYFQNEAQLEKSRLLSDRFSAERPKGSFSTLEIQRTEQGDSAMYLCAVSGSSTDTQYFGPGTRLTVL.

This clonotype was counted many times. The chain links TRBV2 to TRBJ2-3; D uncertain. Trimming shortened V by 3 bases and J by 3 bases, and 13 bases separated the two germline ends. The CDR3 covers 15 residues. Germline-derived CDR1 and CDR2 are SNHLY and FYNNEI. The DNA of the CDR3 is TGTGCCAGCAGTGATGGCAGCCCTCGGACAGATACGCAGTATTTT. Translating it yields CASSDGSPRTDTQYF.

This clonotype was seen only a few times. The chain combines TRBV7-2 with TRBJ1-2; D possibly corresponds to TRBD1 (6 bases). The germline V gene has CDR1 SGHTA and CDR2 FQGNSA. This CDR3 spans 14 amino acids. Trimming took 1 base from V and 3 from J, leaving 9 bases between them. CDR3 DNA: TGTGCCAGCAGCTTAGGCGGGGGGCACTATGGCTACACCTTC. It yields the protein CASSLGGGHYGYTF.

Notes on this clonotype: Just one base apart from a much larger clone, this may be a read error. The chain combines TRBV4-3 with TRBJ2-5; D ambiguous. CDR1 and CDR2 (germline): LGHNA, YSLEER. V was shortened by 1 base and J by 4 bases, with 13 bases between the two germline ends. The CDR3 runs to 15 residues. As DNA, the CDR3 is TGCGCCAGCAGCCAAGGTTTAAGGGATGGAGAGACCCAGTACTTC. Its protein is CASSQGLRDGETQYF.

This clonotype was observed many times. The rearrangement uses TRBV9 and TRBJ2-5, with 9 bases aligning to TRBD2. V shed 5 bases, J shed 1 base, and the junction held 12 bases outside the gene matches. The length of the CDR3 is 17 residues. Germline CDR1 SGDLS, CDR2 YYNGEE. In DNA form, the CDR3 reads TGTGCCAGCAGTTACCCGGAGGGACTAGCTGGCCAAGAGACCCAGTACTTC. Translation: CASSYPEGLAGQETQYF.

Worth noting for this clonotype: A read error may be the cause here, since a much bigger clone is one base away. The rearrangement uses TRBV27 and TRBJ1-5, with 10 bases fitting TRBD1. Germline V gives CDR1 MNHEY, CDR2 SMNVEV (reference sequence). The CDR3 covers 15 residues. J was trimmed by 6 bases and V by 8 bases; bases with no gene match: 10. The CDR3 region has the DNA TGTGCCAGCGGACACGACAGGGGGCATGGTCAGCCCCAGCATTTT. Protein product: CASGHDRGHGQPQHF.

At least ten counts were recorded for this clonotype. J is TRBJ2-1 and V is TRBV20-1; 15 bases are shared with TRBD2. This CDR3 is built from 15 residues. The V gene's germline CDR1 is DFQATT and CDR2 SNEGSKA (reference sequence). With V trimmed by 6 bases and J by 8 bases, 8 bases remained unmatched. In nucleotides, the CDR3 is TGCAGTGCCCCGTCGGGGACTAGCGGGGGGCATGAGCAGTTCTTC. It codes for CSAPSGTSGGHEQFF.

This clonotype was counted many times. The chain uses TRBV6-7 and TRBJ1-1, with 7 bases lining up with TRBD1. TRBV6-7 is sorted into the ORF group, with uncertain function. The CDR3 extends over 15 amino acids. The ends lost 6 bases at V and 3 bases at J; junction bases unmatched: 10. CDR3 region: CASRPQQGRYTEAFF. The CDR3 coding sequence is TGTGCCAGCAGACCCCAACAGGGGCGTTACACTGAAGCTTTCTTT.

This clonotype was counted at least ten times. V gene TRBV27 combines with J gene TRBJ1-5; 7 bases match TRBD1. The V gene end was trimmed by 5 bases and the J gene end by 4 bases; junction bases not matched to a gene: 5. The germline V gene encodes CDR1 MNHEY and CDR2 SMNVEV (reference sequence). The CDR3 runs to 14 residues. CDR3 in amino acids: CASSVGTENQPQHF. For the CDR3, the DNA is TGTGCCAGCAGTGTCGGGACAGAGAATCAGCCCCAGCATTTT.

The chain is built from TRBV19 and TRBJ1-1, with D perhaps matching TRBD1 (6 bases). Trimming took off 9 bases at V and 3 bases at J, with 14 bases between the two ends. CDR1 LNHDA and CDR2 SQIVND come from the germline V gene (reference sequence). The CDR3 spans 13 residues. The CDR3: CASTTGYDTEAFF. The CDR3 DNA reads TGTGCCAGCACGACAGGATACGACACTGAAGCTTTCTTT.

This clonotype has a count of ten or more. The chain links TRBV20-1 to TRBJ2-1, with TRBD2 matching 12 bases. CDR3 size: 18 residues. Germline CDR1 DFQATT, CDR2 SNEGSKA (reference sequence). V lost 3 bases and J lost 1; bases outside the gene matches: 10. CDR3 sequence: CSARGLLAGGESYNEQFF. The CDR3 nucleotides are TGCAGTGCTAGGGGTCTACTAGCGGGGGGCGAGTCCTACAATGAGCAGTTCTTC.

This clonotype was detected ten times or more. This chain uses TRBV24-1 with TRBJ2-1, with D unresolved. This CDR3 is 16 amino acids long. Germline V lookup: CDR1 KGHDR, CDR2 SFDVKD. V was shortened by 4 bases and J by 4 bases, with 16 bases between the two germline ends. In DNA form, the CDR3 reads TGTGCCACCAGTGACTCAGCTACCCCGACTTACAATGAGCAGTTCTTC. Encoded protein: CATSDSATPTYNEQFF.

This clonotype was counted many times. The chain recombines TRBV12-3 or TRBV12-4 with TRBJ2-1; 10 bases are shared with TRBD2. Germline trimming cut 1 base from V and 9 bases from J; bases unmatched to any gene: 9. The length of the CDR3 is 16 residues. CDR3 DNA: TGTGCCAGCAGTTTAGATCTTAGTCTAGCGGGGGTTGAGCAGTTCTTC. Translation gives CASSLDLSLAGVEQFF.

This chain joins TRBV3-1 and TRBJ2-1; 11 bases are shared with TRBD2. CDR3 length equals 16 residues. Looked up from germline, CDR1 is LGHDT and CDR2 is YNNKEL (reference sequence). V shed 0 bases, J shed 7 bases, and the junction held 5 bases outside the gene matches. CDR3 sequence: CASSQDVTSGRNEQFF. The CDR3 DNA reads as TGTGCCAGCAGCCAAGATGTTACTAGCGGGAGAAATGAGCAGTTCTTC.

Many counts were recorded for this clonotype. The chain joins TRBV4-2 to TRBJ2-7; no definite D call. The CDR3 consists of 14 residues. V lost 0 bases to trimming and J lost 2 bases, with 8 bases between them. Germline V gene lookup returns CDR1 LGHNA and CDR2 YNFKEQ. CDR3 sequence: CASSQDTSTYEQYF. Written as DNA, the CDR3 is TGTGCCAGCAGCCAAGATACCTCCACCTACGAGCAGTACTTC.

This clonotype has at least ten counts. The J gene is TRBJ1-3, the V gene TRBV7-2; D unclear. The germline gives CDR1 SGHTA, CDR2 FQGNSA. V was cut by 7 bases and J by 7 bases, with 17 bases left in between. CDR3 length: 14 amino acids. CDR3 region: CASKATPGVNTIYF. The CDR3 DNA follows: TGTGCCAGCAAAGCCACACCGGGAGTTAACACCATATATTTT.

This clonotype was seen many times. This sequence joins TRBV29-1 and TRBJ2-3; TRBD2 matches at 8 bases. CDR1 and CDR2 from the germline V gene are SQVTM and ANQGSEA. V was pared by 7 bases and J by 2 bases, with 17 bases of the junction left unmatched. This CDR3 has 17 residues. CDR3 sequence reads: CSAFDGGGTILTDTQYF. The CDR3 DNA is TGCAGCGCTTTTGACGGGGGGGGTACCATTCTCACAGATACGCAGTATTTT.

This clonotype was observed a handful of times. The chain couples TRBV6-5 to TRBJ2-3, with 7 bases aligning to TRBD1. Losses at the gene ends were 7 bases for V and 4 bases for J; bases not matched to a gene: 2. The CDR3 consists of 12 residues. Per germline, CDR1 MNHEY and CDR2 SVGAGI. CDR3 coding DNA: TGTGCCAGCAAAACAGGGGCAGATACGCAGTATTTT. Encoded protein: CASKTGADTQYF.

This chain joins TRBV18 and TRBJ1-2; the D is unclear. There are 12 residues in the CDR3. CDR1 KGHSH and CDR2 LQKENI come from the germline V gene. Deletions cut 2 bases from V and 5 bases from J, with 6 bases between. The CDR3 loop is CASSPSGYGYTF. In DNA form, the CDR3 reads TGTGCCAGCTCACCATCGGGGTATGGCTACACCTTC.

This clonotype was detected a few times. The J gene is TRBJ2-3, the V gene TRBV5-5; 8 bases match TRBD2. Trimming removed 4 bases from V and 3 bases from J; junction bases left unmatched: 4. The CDR3 length is 14 residues. Germline lookup yields CDR1 SGHKS and CDR2 YYEKEE (reference sequence). The CDR3 sequence: CASSVTSATDTQYF. The DNA for the CDR3 is TGTGCCAGCAGCGTGACTAGCGCTACAGATACGCAGTATTTT.

This clonotype was observed many times. V is TRBV7-2 and J is TRBJ2-7; D possibly corresponds to TRBD2 (6 bases). V lost 5 bases to trimming and J lost 4 bases, with 12 bases between them. The CDR3 totals 13 residues. Germline V gene lookup returns CDR1 SGHTA and CDR2 FQGNSA. As DNA, the CDR3 is TGTGCCAGCAGCCAATCCAGCGGGTACGAGCAGTACGTC. It encodes CASSQSSGYEQYV.

This clonotype was detected ten times or more. This chain connects TRBV20-1 to TRBJ2-3; D possibly corresponds to TRBD1 (5 bases). The CDR3 spans 16 residues. V was pared by 5 bases and J by 2 bases, with 20 bases between. In germline, CDR1 is DFQATT, CDR2 SNEGSKA (reference sequence). The CDR3 spells CSASKGRQPSTDTQYF. CDR3 nucleotides: TGCAGTGCTTCCAAGGGGCGACAGCCCTCCACAGATACGCAGTATTTT.